The 29 T cell receptor beta chains below all came from one sample that was sequenced in a study of cytomegalovirus exposure and HLA in healthy donors. The PCR had 60 Vbeta and 13 Jbeta primers. TCRdb keeps only in-frame clones here, not all; method: immunoSEQ multiplex PCR. The sample shows around 150,000 clones, approximately 80% of them seen only once. The sequencing sample was made of PBMCs. Receptors originate from a man aged 25-45 years in good health and CMV-seronegative.

J is TRBJ2-7 and V is TRBV11-1, with TRBD2 identical over 7 bases. V was pared by 5 bases and J by 0 bases, with 10 bases of the junction left unmatched. The CDR3 contains 16 residues. CDR1 SGHAT and CDR2 FQDESV come from the germline V gene (reference sequence). This CDR3 is CASSRGLVGSSYEQYF. DNA for the CDR3: TGTGCCAGCAGCAGAGGACTAGTTGGTTCCTCCTACGAGCAGTACTTC.

This clone occurred many times. This rearrangement joins TRBV5-8 to TRBJ2-3; 14 nucleotides line up with TRBD2. CDR1 is SGHTS and CDR2 is YDEGEE in the germline V gene. The CDR3 consists of 18 residues. Losses at the gene ends were 4 bases for V and 5 bases for J; bases not matched to a gene: 12. The chain's CDR3 is CASSLTGTSGSIGDTQYF. The CDR3 DNA sequence: TGTGCCAGCAGCCTTACCGGGACTAGCGGGAGTATAGGAGATACGCAGTATTTT.

The chain joins TRBV7-2 to TRBJ2-3, with D uncertain. V was pared by 2 bases and J by 0 bases, with 9 bases between. Germline V gives CDR1 SGHTA, CDR2 FQGNSA. The CDR3 contains 15 residues. CDR3 sequence: CASSLMRSSTDTQYF. The CDR3 bases are TGTGCCAGCAGCTTAATGCGGTCTAGCACAGATACGCAGTATTTT.

This chain links TRBV14 with TRBJ1-2; D remains ambiguous. Germline lookup yields CDR1 SGHDN and CDR2 FVKESK. V was trimmed by 1 base and J by 2 bases, leaving 11 bases between them. CDR3 length: 15 amino acids. The DNA for the CDR3 is TGTGCCAGCAGCCAAGGGCGGACTACCAACTATGGCTACACCTTC. Encoded protein: CASSQGRTTNYGYTF.

The chain combines TRBV28 with TRBJ1-5; 7 positions agree with TRBD1. The CDR3 totals 17 residues. V lost 0 bases and J lost 1; bases outside the gene matches: 6. CDR1 and CDR2 from the germline V gene are MDHEN and SYDVKM. The DNA for the CDR3 is TGTGCCAGCAGTTTATGGGCAGGGGGTCGGAGCAATCAGCCCCAGCATTTT. Translated: CASSLWAGGRSNQPQHF. The full variable domain, its missing parts supplied by reference TRBV28 and TRBJ1-5, is DVKVTQSSRYLVKRTGEKVFLECVQDMDHENMFWYRQDPGLGLRLIYFSYDVKMKEKGDIPEGYSVSREKKERFSLILESASTNQTSMYLCASSLWAGGRSNQPQHFGDGTRLSIL.

The chain uses TRBV6-6 and TRBJ1-2; the match to TRBD1 covers 8 bases. Germline CDR1 reads MNHNY; CDR2 reads SVGAGI (reference sequence). The CDR3 spans 13 residues. The V segment lost 6 bases and the J segment 6 bases; nucleotides outside the gene matches: 6. The CDR3 here is CASSVGQADGYTF. For the CDR3, the DNA is TGTGCCAGCAGCGTGGGACAGGCAGATGGCTACACCTTC.

This chain connects TRBV28 to TRBJ1-1; no definite D call. The length of the CDR3 is 12 residues. V lost 2 bases, J lost 6 bases, and 7 bases lay in between. Looked up from germline, CDR1 is MDHEN and CDR2 is SYDVKM. DNA for the CDR3: TGTGCCAGCAGTTTAGAGGGCGCTGAAGCTTTCTTT. Translated: CASSLEGAEAFF.

V gene TRBV7-9 combines with J gene TRBJ1-1; 8 bases agree with TRBD1. The CDR3 length is 14 residues. Germline lookup yields CDR1 SEHNR and CDR2 FQNEAQ (reference sequence). The junction had 4 bases not matched to a gene; V was cut back by 3 bases and J by 4 bases. The CDR3 bases are TGTGCCAGCAGCTTGCAGGGGGCTATCACTGAAGCTTTCTTT. Translation: CASSLQGAITEAFF.

This clone was observed a handful of times. The genes are TRBV6-5 and TRBJ1-3; D is perhaps TRBD1 (6 bases). Trimming shortened V by 2 bases and J by 4 bases, and 12 bases separated the two germline ends. CDR3 length equals 15 residues. Germline V gene data show CDR1 as MNHEY and CDR2 as SVGAGI. The CDR3 loop reads CASSYKGVAGNTIYF. The CDR3 DNA is TGTGCCAGCAGTTACAAGGGGGTCGCCGGAAACACCATATATTTT.

This rearrangement joins TRBV29-1 to TRBJ2-1, with 15 bases aligning to TRBD2. The germline CDR1 and CDR2 sequences are SQVTM and ANQGSEA. Trimming took 5 bases from V and 9 from J; bases not matched to a gene: 8. This CDR3 comprises 15 residues. CDR3 nucleotides: TGCAGCGTTAAGCCGGGACTAGCGGGGGGCAGTGAGCAGTTCTTC. This gives the protein CSVKPGLAGGSEQFF.

The chain joins TRBV30 to TRBJ2-1, with 9 bases fitting TRBD1. Germline CDR1 and CDR2: GTSNPN and SVGIG (reference sequence). V shed 0 bases and J 7 bases; nucleotides not matched to a gene: 7. This CDR3 comprises 15 residues. The CDR3 coding sequence is TGTGCCTGGAGTGTACTGGGGACAGGGAATAATGAGCAGTTCTTC. This encodes CAWSVLGTGNNEQFF.

The J gene is TRBJ1-1, the V gene TRBV5-1; 8 bases agree with TRBD1. The CDR3 extends over 14 amino acids. With V trimmed by 2 bases and J by 7 bases, 7 bases remained unmatched. The V gene's germline CDR1 is SGHRS and CDR2 YFSETQ. Written as DNA, the CDR3 is TGCGCCAGCAGCTTAATACAGGGGGATGGTGAAGCTTTCTTT. It is translated as CASSLIQGDGEAFF.

This clone occurred once. The chain combines TRBV29-1 with TRBJ2-7; 9 bases are shared with TRBD2. V was clipped by 5 bases and J by 4 bases; unmatched bases: 6. The CDR3 runs to 13 residues. Germline CDR1 SQVTM, CDR2 ANQGSEA. CDR3 coding DNA: TGCAGCGTTTCTCCGGGACTAGCTTACGAGCAGTACTTC. It is translated as CSVSPGLAYEQYF.

This clone occurred once. J is TRBJ2-7 and V is TRBV4-3, with D tentatively TRBD1 (5 bases). V gave up 3 bases and J gave up 4 bases, with 16 bases separating them. CDR1 is LGHNA, CDR2 YSLEER, per germline. The CDR3 has 15 amino acids. The CDR3 DNA reads as TGCGCCAGCAGCCAGACCTTGGCAGGGTCTTACGAGCAGTACTTC. Its protein is CASSQTLAGSYEQYF.

The V call is TRBV27, the J call TRBJ1-5, with no clear D. From germline, CDR1 is MNHEY and CDR2 SMNVEV (reference sequence). This CDR3 region has 13 residues. Trimming took off 6 bases at V and 3 bases at J, with 9 bases between the two ends. The CDR3 sequence is CASSTRFNQPQHF. CDR3 sequence (DNA): TGTGCCAGCAGCACCAGGTTCAATCAGCCCCAGCATTTT.

This clone was observed once. The chain uses TRBV28 and TRBJ1-2, with 8 bases matching TRBD1. The CDR3 is made up of 15 amino acids. The germline V gene encodes CDR1 MDHEN and CDR2 SYDVKM. The V gene end was trimmed by 5 bases and the J gene end by 5 bases; junction bases not matched to a gene: 10. The CDR3: CASSPAGTGKYGYTF. For the CDR3, the DNA is TGTGCCAGCAGTCCTGCCGGGACAGGAAAATATGGCTACACCTTC.

V gene TRBV30 combines with J gene TRBJ1-3, with 7 bases aligning to TRBD1. J was trimmed by 4 bases and V by 6 bases; bases with no gene match: 9. The V gene's germline CDR1 is GTSNPN and CDR2 SVGIG (reference sequence). This CDR3 has 14 residues. The CDR3 loop reads CACSWRGQGNTIYF. The CDR3 coding sequence is TGTGCCTGTTCTTGGAGGGGGCAAGGAAACACCATATATTTT.

This clone was recorded a few times. The V call is TRBV6-5, the J call TRBJ2-7; D might be TRBD1 (6 bases). Germline CDR1 is MNHEY and CDR2 is SVGAGI. The CDR3 contains 13 residues. V dropped 2 bases and J dropped 2 bases, with 7 bases sitting between them. This CDR3 is CASSYRDTYEQYF. Here the CDR3 DNA reads TGTGCCAGCAGTTACCGGGACACCTACGAGCAGTACTTC.

The chain links TRBV28 to TRBJ1-4, with D possibly matching TRBD1 (5 bases). The CDR3 contains 13 residues. Germline CDR1 is MDHEN and CDR2 is SYDVKM. Trimming stripped 6 bases from V and 11 bases from J, with 16 bases between. CDR3 protein: CASSLQARVKLFF. As DNA, the CDR3 is TGTGCCAGCAGCCTTCAGGCCAGGGTTAAACTGTTTTTT.

This chain connects TRBV5-1 to TRBJ2-1; D is possibly TRBD1 (6 bases). Germline V lookup: CDR1 SGHRS, CDR2 YFSETQ. V lost 2 bases and J 0 bases, leaving 6 bases between the germline ends. The CDR3 is 14 residues long. This chain's CDR3 is CASSLGGSYNEQFF. CDR3 sequence (DNA): TGCGCCAGCAGCTTAGGGGGCTCCTACAATGAGCAGTTCTTC.

The chain has TRBV28 and TRBJ1-5; maybe TRBD1 (6 bases). CDR1 and CDR2 (germline): MDHEN, SYDVKM. Deletions cut 3 bases from V and 6 bases from J, with 12 bases between. The CDR3 length is 14 residues. The CDR3 nucleotides read TGTGCCAGCAGTTTGGCTGGGGGCGGTCAGCCCCAGCATTTT. It codes for CASSLAGGGQPQHF. The full variable domain, rest sourced from reference TRBV28 and TRBJ1-5, is DVKVTQSSRYLVKRTGEKVFLECVQDMDHENMFWYRQDPGLGLRLIYFSYDVKMKEKGDIPEGYSVSREKKERFSLILESASTNQTSMYLCASSLAGGGQPQHFGDGTRLSIL.

The chain recombines TRBV7-8 with TRBJ2-7; unclear D gene. Trimming left V 1 base short and J 5 bases short, with 6 bases between. The CDR3 is 12 amino acids. CDR1 is SGHVS, CDR2 FQNEAQ, per germline. For the CDR3, the DNA is TGTGCCAGCAGCTTAGTCGTAGACGAGCAGTACTTC. Protein product: CASSLVVDEQYF.

The chain couples TRBV7-9 to TRBJ2-7, with 13 nucleotides matching TRBD2. CDR1 is SEHNR, CDR2 FQNEAQ, per germline (reference sequence). V lost 5 bases to trimming and J lost 4 bases; unmatched junction nucleotides: 8. The CDR3 extends over 16 amino acids. CDR3 amino acids: CASSETSGRAKYEQYF. For the CDR3, the DNA is TGTGCCAGCAGCGAAACTAGCGGGAGGGCCAAATACGAGCAGTACTTC.

Notes on this clone: One junction end disagrees with the germline gene, perhaps due to a read error. The chain employs TRBV28 and TRBJ2-5, with 7 bases matching TRBD1. The CDR3 spans 15 residues. The germline CDR1 and CDR2 sequences are MDHEN and SYDVKM. The CDR3 region has the DNA TGTGCCAGCAGTAGCGAAGGGGGCGGGCAAGGGACCCAGTACTTC. It codes for CASSSEGGGQGTQYF.

This clone was observed many times. V is TRBV4-1 and J is TRBJ1-4, with D tentatively TRBD1 (6 bases). Germline assignment: CDR1 MGHRA and CDR2 YSYEKL. The V and J ends lost 1 base and 12 bases respectively, with 15 bases between them. This CDR3 is built from 14 residues. CDR3 DNA sequence: TGCGCCAGCAGCCAAGTACAGGGTGATGAGGAACTGTTTTTT. Protein: CASSQVQGDEELFF.

The J gene is TRBJ1-4, the V gene TRBV5-1; D might be TRBD1 (5 bases). The CDR3 contains 16 residues. Deletions cut 4 bases from V and 6 bases from J, with 19 bases between. CDR1 is SGHRS and CDR2 is YFSETQ in the germline V gene. This CDR3 reads CASSGADSEGDEKLFF. The CDR3 DNA reads as TGCGCCAGCAGCGGTGCTGACAGCGAAGGGGATGAAAAACTGTTTTTT.

The CDR3 sequence is CAWSVRVVVEQFF. As DNA, the CDR3 is TGTGCCTGGAGTGTACGGGTTGTGGTTGAGCAGTTCTTC. The genes are TRBV30 and TRBJ2-1, with no clear D. Trimming removed 0 bases from V and 9 bases from J, with 12 bases in between. Germline V CDR1 and CDR2: GTSNPN, SVGIG (reference sequence). The CDR3 consists of 13 residues.

This clone was detected only once. The V call is TRBV6-5, the J call TRBJ1-2; D gene ambiguous. Germline loops: CDR1 MNHEY, CDR2 SVGAGI. This CDR3 comprises 13 residues. Trimming removed 6 bases at V and 6 bases at J, with 14 bases between. CDR3 sequence: CASRYETTNGYTF. DNA of the CDR3: TGTGCCAGCAGATATGAAACGACAAATGGCTACACCTTC.

In its sample, this clone was seen once. This chain connects TRBV19 to TRBJ1-1; D perhaps matches TRBD1 (5 bases). CDR3 length: 17 residues. Germline V gene sequence: CDR1 LNHDA, CDR2 SQIVND (reference sequence). The V and J ends lost 1 base and 0 bases respectively, with 15 bases between them. CDR3 residues: CASSIAYRLLMNTEAFF. CDR3 DNA sequence: TGTGCCAGTAGTATAGCCTACAGGTTACTCATGAACACTGAAGCTTTCTTT. The whole variable domain, remainder taken from reference TRBV19 and TRBJ1-1, is DGGITQSPKYLFRKEGQNVTLSCEQNLNHDAMYWYRQDPGQGLRLIYYSQIVNDFQKGDIAEGYSVSREKKESFPLTVTSAQKNPTAFYLCASSIAYRLLMNTEAFFGQGTRLTVV.